A selection of T cell receptor beta chains follows, all from one sample in a study of blood T cell repertoires in COVID-19. The method was immunoSEQ multiplex PCR; TCRdb's version includes in-frame clones alone and lacks a portion of them. The data show about 200,000 clones, 90% seen once. Material: peripheral blood. Receptors were obtained from a man aged 45-60 years with acute or convalescent COVID-19. The CDR3 runs from the conserved cysteine through the conserved F or W. The order of the fields is clone size, V gene, D gene, J gene, CDR3 protein, CDR3 DNA. D genes are given only for firm matches. Size is stated for part of the rows, as once, few or many counts, or as a class when the clone is expanded.

>NA|TRBV9|TRBD2|TRBJ2-2
CASSVGAGANTGELFF
TGTGCCAGCAGCGTAGGAGCGGGGGCTAACACCGGGGAGCTGTTTTTT
>NA|TRBV7-9|NA|TRBJ1-1
CASSLDSVTEAFF
TGTGCCAGCAGCTTAGATTCGGTTACTGAAGCTTTCTTT
>NA|TRBV10-3|TRBD1|TRBJ1-1
CATAPGQGETEAFF
TGTGCCACCGCTCCGGGACAGGGGGAAACTGAAGCTTTCTTT
>NA|TRBV3-1/TRBV3-2|TRBD2|TRBJ2-3
CASSHITSGDTQYF
TGTGCCAGCAGCCACATCACTAGCGGAGATACGCAGTATTTT
>NA|TRBV7-2|TRBD2|TRBJ2-1
CASSFVGPGLAYGGGQFF
TGTGCCAGCAGCTTTGTGGGGCCGGGACTAGCGTACGGTGGTGGGCAGTTCTTC
>few|TRBV20-1|TRBD1|TRBJ2-5
CSASWGQGWETQYF
TGCAGTGCTAGTTGGGGACAGGGGTGGGAGACCCAGTACTTC
>once|TRBV18|NA|TRBJ2-7
CASSPFDTSSYEQYF
TGTGCCAGCTCACCCTTCGACACCAGCTCCTACGAGCAGTACTTC
>NA|TRBV4-1|NA|TRBJ1-5
CASSQDGQRGGNQPQHF
TGCGCCAGCAGCCAAGATGGACAGAGGGGAGGCAATCAGCCCCAGCATTTT
>NA|TRBV6-5|TRBD1|TRBJ1-2
CASTSKQGAAYGYTF
TGTGCCAGCACCTCTAAACAGGGGGCTGCCTATGGCTACACCTTC
>NA|TRBV28|NA|TRBJ1-4
CASRRSGSNEKLFF
TGTGCCAGCAGGAGGAGTGGTTCTAATGAAAAACTGTTTTTT
>once|TRBV5-4|NA|TRBJ1-2
CASSSRGALGRGYTF
TGTGCCAGCAGCTCCAGGGGAGCCCTCGGTCGGGGCTACACCTTC
>NA|TRBV6-5|TRBD1|TRBJ2-7
CATKRDRGHEQYF
TGTGCCACTAAACGGGACAGGGGGCACGAGCAGTACTTC
>NA|TRBV18|TRBD1|TRBJ2-2
CASSPPQGARTGELFF
TGTGCCAGCTCACCACCGCAGGGGGCGCGCACCGGGGAGCTGTTTTTT
>few|TRBV9|TRBD2|TRBJ2-2
CASSVISGGLNPGELFF
TGTGCCAGCAGCGTAATTAGCGGGGGCCTTAATCCCGGGGAGCTGTTTTTT
>NA|TRBV6-1|NA|TRBJ2-2
CASSEARWGTALHGELFF
TGTGCCAGCAGTGAAGCGAGGTGGGGCACGGCCCTGCACGGGGAGCTGTTTTTT
>NA|TRBV7-3|NA|TRBJ2-3
CASSSLPTVTQYF
TGTGCCAGCAGCTCTCTCCCCACAGTTACGCAGTATTTT
>NA|TRBV25-1|TRBD2|TRBJ2-3
CASSASPSGTDTQYF
TGTGCCAGCAGTGCCTCGCCTAGCGGGACAGATACGCAGTATTTT
>NA|TRBV7-3|NA|TRBJ1-1
CASSLPPDKAFF
TGTGCCAGCAGCTTACCACCAGACAAAGCTTTCTTT
>NA|TRBV7-2|NA|TRBJ1-2
CASSSKLYGYTF
TGTGCCAGCAGCTCTAAGCTCTATGGCTACACCTTC
>NA|TRBV3-1/TRBV3-2|TRBD2|TRBJ2-2
CASSQGLAGLNTGELFF
TGTGCCAGCAGCCAAGGGTTAGCGGGGCTGAACACCGGGGAGCTGTTTTTT
>NA|TRBV19|TRBD1|TRBJ1-5
CASSARRDRGLGLNQPQHF
TGTGCCAGTAGTGCTCGCCGGGACAGGGGACTGGGATTAAATCAGCCCCAGCATTTT
>once|TRBV11-2|NA|TRBJ1-4
CASSLDSTDLFF
TGTGCCAGCAGCTTAGACAGTACAGACCTGTTTTTT
>NA|TRBV9|TRBD1|TRBJ1-2
CASSVATGESYGYTF
TGTGCCAGCAGCGTAGCTACAGGGGAAAGCTATGGCTACACCTTC
>NA|TRBV19|NA|TRBJ1-2
CASIDSSITYGYTF
TGTGCCAGTATTGACAGCTCCATAACCTATGGCTACACCTTC
>NA|TRBV7-9|TRBD2|TRBJ2-5
CASGTGLAGGPEETQYF
TGTGCCAGCGGGACTGGGCTAGCGGGAGGGCCGGAAGAGACCCAGTACTTC
>NA|TRBV6-6|TRBD2|TRBJ2-2
CASSPLAGDTGELFF
TGTGCCAGCAGCCCACTAGCGGGAGACACCGGGGAGCTGTTTTTT
>few|TRBV5-1|TRBD1|TRBJ2-5
CASSSDRGRIETQYF
TGCGCCAGCAGCTCCGACAGGGGGAGGATCGAGACCCAGTACTTC
>NA|TRBV6-5|TRBD2|TRBJ2-1
CASSFAGGNEQFF
TGTGCCAGCTCATTTGCGGGGGGGAATGAGCAGTTCTTC